These 10 T cell receptor beta chains were sequenced from one sample in a study of shared clonotypes between healthy human individuals. The table came from immunoSEQ multiplex PCR; TCRdb's copy has only in-frame clones and leaves some out. The table shows about half a million clones, with 78% occurring only once. Sequencing was performed on PBMCs. The receptors shown here come from a woman aged 40-49 years in good health. Some clones in this sample may be carry-over from other donors' samples.

This clone was counted a few times. The V gene is TRBV7-2, the J gene TRBJ2-7, with 7 bases identical to TRBD2. This CDR3 contains 15 residues. From germline, CDR1 is SGHTA and CDR2 FQGNSA. V was clipped by 6 bases and J by 2 bases; unmatched bases: 10. The CDR3: CASRPNWEGTYEQYF. CDR3 sequence (DNA): TGTGCCAGCAGGCCGAACTGGGAGGGCACCTACGAGCAGTACTTC.

The chain joins TRBV7-2 to TRBJ1-3; a weak D match, TRBD1 (6 bases). The V gene lost 3 bases and the J gene lost 0 bases, with 15 bases spanning the gap. This CDR3 spans 17 amino acids. The germline V gene encodes CDR1 SGHTA and CDR2 FQGNSA. The DNA of the CDR3 is TGTGCCAGCAGCTTCCGTAGACAGGCCTACTCTGGAAACACCATATATTTT. It yields the protein CASSFRRQAYSGNTIYF.

This rearrangement joins TRBV30 to TRBJ1-1; TRBD1 agrees at 7 bases. The CDR3 is made up of 11 amino acids. Germline CDR1 GTSNPN, CDR2 SVGIG (reference sequence). With V trimmed by 6 bases and J by 4 bases, 2 bases remained unmatched. CDR3 bases: TGTGCCTGTAACAGGGGCACTGAAGCTTTCTTT. It is translated as CACNRGTEAFF.

The chain uses TRBV2 and TRBJ2-7; 7 bases are shared with TRBD1. The germline V gene has CDR1 SNHLY and CDR2 FYNNEI. This CDR3 contains 15 residues. Losses at the gene ends were 6 bases for V and 4 bases for J; bases not matched to a gene: 12. CDR3: CASRPGTENLYEQYF. CDR3 coding DNA: TGTGCCAGCAGACCTGGGACAGAGAATTTATACGAGCAGTACTTC.

This clone was observed a few times. The V gene is TRBV7-2, the J gene TRBJ1-3; 7 nucleotides agree with TRBD1. This CDR3 comprises 16 residues. V shed 1 base and J 2 bases; nucleotides not matched to a gene: 5. Germline V gene sequence: CDR1 SGHTA, CDR2 FQGNSA. CDR3 nucleotides: TGTGCCAGCAGCTTAGGGCACACAGGGGCTGGAAACACCATATATTTT. Amino acid sequence: CASSLGHTGAGNTIYF.

V is TRBV4-1 and J is TRBJ2-5; perhaps TRBD2 as D (6 bases). The DNA matches TRBJ2-7 better at its end, which makes the J call doubtful. The CDR3 has 16 residues. CDR1 is MGHRA and CDR2 is YSYEKL in the germline V gene. The CDR3 coding sequence is TGCGCCAGCAGCCCCAAGTCATGGAGGGCAGCGTACGAGCAGTACTTC. Translating gives CASSPKSWRAAYEQYF.

The V gene is TRBV7-2, the J gene TRBJ2-2; TRBD1 matches 9 bases. V was pared by 3 bases and J by 5 bases, with 13 bases of the junction left unmatched. Germline V gene data show CDR1 as SGHTA and CDR2 as FQGNSA. The CDR3 runs 18 residues. As DNA, the CDR3 is TGTGCCAGCAGCTTCGGACAGGGGAGTGGGAGAGGGACCGGGGAGCTGTTTTTT. The encoded protein is CASSFGQGSGRGTGELFF.

This clone has a single count. This chain joins TRBV2 and TRBJ2-1; a weak D match, TRBD2 (5 bases). CDR1 is SNHLY and CDR2 is FYNNEI in the germline V gene. V lost 5 bases, J lost 9 bases, and 8 bases lay in between. CDR3 length: 11 amino acids. CDR3 sequence reads: CASSPSGEQFF. As DNA, the CDR3 is TGTGCCAGCAGTCCCAGCGGTGAGCAGTTCTTC. Using reference TRBV2 and TRBJ2-1 for the parts outside the CDR3, the full variable domain is EPEVTQTPSHQVTQMGQEVILRCVPISNHLYFYWYRQILGQKVEFLVSFYNNEISEKSEIFDDQFSVERPDGSNFTLKIRSTKLEDSAMYFCASSPSGEQFFGPGTRLTVL.

This chain links TRBV19 with TRBJ2-7; 9 nucleotides line up with TRBD1. The CDR3 totals 14 residues. Germline trimming cut 7 bases from V and 12 bases from J; bases unmatched to any gene: 16. CDR1 and CDR2 from the germline V gene are LNHDA and SQIVND (reference sequence). The CDR3 protein is CASTRGQGADPPYF. DNA of the CDR3: TGTGCCAGTACCAGGGGACAGGGAGCGGATCCGCCGTACTTC. The entire variable domain, with the rest obtained from reference TRBV19 and TRBJ2-7, is as follows: DGGITQSPKYLFRKEGQNVTLSCEQNLNHDAMYWYRQDPGQGLRLIYYSQIVNDFQKGDIAEGYSVSREKKESFPLTVTSAQKNPTAFYLCASTRGQGADPPYFGPGTRLTVT.

The genes are TRBV11-2 and TRBJ2-7; TRBD1 might be the D (5 bases). CDR1 is SGHAT and CDR2 is FQNNGV in the germline V gene. Between the trimmed V and J ends, which lost 1 base and 2 bases, there was a span of 15 bases. There are 16 residues in the CDR3. The CDR3 nucleotides read TGTGCCAGCAGCTTAGCGTGGGGCAGGGTGCCCTACGAGCAGTACTTC. Its protein is CASSLAWGRVPYEQYF.